This section outlines one T cell receptor (beta chain) sequence together with its context. The target antigen is unknown. This sample stems from a study of OX40 agonist ivuxolimab in advanced cancers. Overall study context: The eligibility criteria allowed prior anti-PD-1, anti-PD-L1 or anti-CTLA-4 therapy, and about 40% had some. Findings of the study overall: The study found among the lowest clonal expansion in partial responders at 0.1-3.0 mg/kg. Low normalized clonal expansion also occurred in some nonresponding patients.

Per germline, CDR1 SGHDT and CDR2 YYEEEE. V lost 4 bases to trimming and J lost 0 bases, with 7 bases between them. The CDR3 is 14 residues long. TCRdb's copy holds only in-frame clones and misses some; the assay was immunoSEQ multiplex PCR. Counted here are tens of thousands of clones, 75% to 85% occurring once; the ten biggest clones make up 23%. J is TRBJ1-4 and V is TRBV5-6; D is ambiguous. The clonotype was recovered from an adult with an advanced solid tumor such as melanoma, head and neck, liver or kidney cancer. The sample in question was CD4+ or CD8+ T cells sorted from blood, obtained in a trial of the OX40 agonist ivuxolimab. As DNA, the CDR3 is TGTGCCAGCAGCCAAATCGCAACTAATGAAAAACTGTTTTTT. Translating gives CASSQIATNEKLFF.